The T cell receptor (beta chain) under discussion was sequenced for a study of cytomegalovirus exposure and HLA in healthy donors. CDR1 is LNHNV, CDR2 YYDKDF, per germline (reference sequence). The junction had 10 bases not matched to a gene; V was cut back by 0 bases and J by 0 bases. This CDR3 spans 18 amino acids. The PCR contained 60 Vbeta and 13 Jbeta primers. Using immunoSEQ multiplex PCR, the repertoire was profiled, and TCRdb retains in-frame clones only, with some absent. The table lists approximately 140,000 clones, about four fifths of them singletons. The sequence was obtained from a man in his forties in good health and CMV-seropositive. J is TRBJ2-7 and V is TRBV15, with 8 positions matching TRBD2. Specimen: PBMCs. The CDR3 DNA reads TGTGCCACCAGCAGAGATGTAAGGGGACTAGTTGGCTCCTACGAGCAGTACTTC. Translating gives CATSRDVRGLVGSYEQYF.